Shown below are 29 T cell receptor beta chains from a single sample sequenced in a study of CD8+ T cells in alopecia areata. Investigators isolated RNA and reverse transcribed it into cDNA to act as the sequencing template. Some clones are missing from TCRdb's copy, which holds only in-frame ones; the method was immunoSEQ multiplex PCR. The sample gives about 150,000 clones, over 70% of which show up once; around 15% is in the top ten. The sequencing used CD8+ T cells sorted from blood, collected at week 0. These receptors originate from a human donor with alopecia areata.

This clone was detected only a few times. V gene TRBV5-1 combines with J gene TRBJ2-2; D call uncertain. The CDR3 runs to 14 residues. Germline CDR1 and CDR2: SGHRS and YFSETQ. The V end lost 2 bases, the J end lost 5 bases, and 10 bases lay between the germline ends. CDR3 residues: CASSLRRDTGELFF. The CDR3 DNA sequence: TGCGCCAGCAGCTTACGAAGAGATACCGGGGAGCTGTTTTTT.

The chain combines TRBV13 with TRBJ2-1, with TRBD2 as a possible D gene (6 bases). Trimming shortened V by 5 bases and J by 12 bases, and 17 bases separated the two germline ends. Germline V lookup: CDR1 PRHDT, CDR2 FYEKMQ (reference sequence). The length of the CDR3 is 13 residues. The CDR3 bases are TGTGCCAGCAGCCCCATGGTAGGGAGGTCGCAGTTCTTC. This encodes CASSPMVGRSQFF.

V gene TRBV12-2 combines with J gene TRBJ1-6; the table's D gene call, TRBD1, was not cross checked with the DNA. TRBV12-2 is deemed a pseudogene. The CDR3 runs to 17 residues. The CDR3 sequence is CASRLEGTEKNNSPLHF. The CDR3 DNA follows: TGTGCAAGTCGCTTAGAGGGGACAGAAAAAAATAATTCACCCCTCCACTTT.

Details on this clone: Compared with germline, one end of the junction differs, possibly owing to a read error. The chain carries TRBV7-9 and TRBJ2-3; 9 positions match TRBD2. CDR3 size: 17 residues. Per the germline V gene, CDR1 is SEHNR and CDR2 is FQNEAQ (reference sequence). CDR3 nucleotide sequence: TGTGCCAGCACCTTAGCGGGGGACGCCTCCTACACAGATACGCAGTATTTT. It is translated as CASTLAGDASYTDTQYF. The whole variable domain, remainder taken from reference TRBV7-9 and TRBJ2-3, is DTGVSQNPRHKITKRGQNVTFRCDPISEHNRLYWYRQTLGQGPEFLTYFQNEAQLEKSRLLSDRFSAERPKGSFSTLEIQRTEQGDSAMYLCASTLAGDASYTDTQYFGPGTRLTVL.

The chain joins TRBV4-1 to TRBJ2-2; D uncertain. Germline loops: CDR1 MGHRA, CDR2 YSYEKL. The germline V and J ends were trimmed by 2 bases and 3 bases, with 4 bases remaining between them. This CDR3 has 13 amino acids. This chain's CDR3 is CASSQYDTGELFF. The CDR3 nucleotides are TGCGCCAGCAGCCAATACGACACCGGGGAGCTGTTTTTT.

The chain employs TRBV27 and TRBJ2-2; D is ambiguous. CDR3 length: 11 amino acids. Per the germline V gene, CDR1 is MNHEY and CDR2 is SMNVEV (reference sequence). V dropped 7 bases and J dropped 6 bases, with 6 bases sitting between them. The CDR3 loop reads CASTSAGELFF. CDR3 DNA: TGTGCCAGCACCTCCGCCGGGGAGCTGTTTTTT.

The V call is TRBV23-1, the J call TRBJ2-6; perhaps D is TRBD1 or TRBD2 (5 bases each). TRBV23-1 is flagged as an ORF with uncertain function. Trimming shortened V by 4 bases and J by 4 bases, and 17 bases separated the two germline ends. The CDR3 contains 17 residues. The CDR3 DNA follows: TGCGCCAGCAGTCTCCGGGACCTTTTGTGGGGGGCCAACGTCCTGACTTTC. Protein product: CASSLRDLLWGANVLTF.

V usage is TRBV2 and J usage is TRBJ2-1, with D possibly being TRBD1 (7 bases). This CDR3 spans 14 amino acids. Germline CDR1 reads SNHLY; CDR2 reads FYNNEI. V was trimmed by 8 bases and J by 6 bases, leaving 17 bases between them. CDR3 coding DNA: TGTGCCAGCGAGTCAGGGGGGCGAAGCAATGAGCAGTTCTTC. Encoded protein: CASESGGRSNEQFF.

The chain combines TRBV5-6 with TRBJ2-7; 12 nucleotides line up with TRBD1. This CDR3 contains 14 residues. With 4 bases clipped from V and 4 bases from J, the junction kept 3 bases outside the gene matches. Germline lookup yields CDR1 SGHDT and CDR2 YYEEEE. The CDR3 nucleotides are TGTGCCAGCAGCCCGGGACAGGGGGCGTACGAGCAGTACTTC. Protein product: CASSPGQGAYEQYF.

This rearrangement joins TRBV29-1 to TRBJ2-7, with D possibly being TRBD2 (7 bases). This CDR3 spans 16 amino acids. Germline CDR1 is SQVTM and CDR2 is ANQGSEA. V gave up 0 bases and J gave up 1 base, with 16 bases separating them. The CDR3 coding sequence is TGCAGCGTTGAAGACGGGGGGCTCAGGGGATCCTACGAGCAGTACTTC. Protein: CSVEDGGLRGSYEQYF.

The CDR3 spells CASRSGKAQYF. For the CDR3, the DNA is TGTGCCAGCAGGTCCGGGAAGGCGCAGTATTTT. The J gene is TRBJ2-3, the V gene TRBV5-5, with D perhaps matching TRBD2 (5 bases). Germline CDR1 SGHKS, CDR2 YYEKEE (reference sequence). V was pared by 5 bases and J by 10 bases, with 11 bases between. The CDR3 contains 11 residues.

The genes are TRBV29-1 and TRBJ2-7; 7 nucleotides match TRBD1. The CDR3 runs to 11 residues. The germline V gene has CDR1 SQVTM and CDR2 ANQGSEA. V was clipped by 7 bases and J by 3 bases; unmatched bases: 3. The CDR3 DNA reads TGCAGCGGGCAGGGGGACTACGAGCAGTACTTC. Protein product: CSGQGDYEQYF.

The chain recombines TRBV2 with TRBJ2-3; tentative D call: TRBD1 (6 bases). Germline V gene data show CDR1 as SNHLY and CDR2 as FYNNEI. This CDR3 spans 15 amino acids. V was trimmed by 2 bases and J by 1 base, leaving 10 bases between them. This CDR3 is CASSEYRDRTDTQYF. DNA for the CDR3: TGTGCCAGCAGTGAATACAGGGACCGCACAGATACGCAGTATTTT.

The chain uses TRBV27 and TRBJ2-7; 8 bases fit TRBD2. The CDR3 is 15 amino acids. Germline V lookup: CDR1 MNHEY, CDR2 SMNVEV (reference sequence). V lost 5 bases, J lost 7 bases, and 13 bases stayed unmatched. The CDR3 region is CASSAWSSGTGEQYF. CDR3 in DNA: TGTGCCAGCAGTGCTTGGAGTAGCGGGACGGGGGAGCAGTACTTC.

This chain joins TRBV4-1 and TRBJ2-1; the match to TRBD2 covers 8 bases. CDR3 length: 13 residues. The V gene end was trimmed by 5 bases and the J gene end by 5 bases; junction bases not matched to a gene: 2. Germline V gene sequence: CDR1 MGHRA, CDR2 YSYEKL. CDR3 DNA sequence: TGCGCCAGCAGCTTGACTAGCGACAATGAGCAGTTCTTC. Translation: CASSLTSDNEQFF.

CDR3 sequence (DNA): TGTGCCAGCAGTCAGGGGGGTACCTACAATGAGCAGTTCTTC. The encoded protein is CASSQGGTYNEQFF. The chain has TRBV9 and TRBJ2-1, with D perhaps matching TRBD1 (7 bases). The germline gives CDR1 SGDLS, CDR2 YYNGEE. The CDR3 contains 14 residues. The V gene lost 5 bases and the J gene lost 2 bases, with 11 bases spanning the gap.

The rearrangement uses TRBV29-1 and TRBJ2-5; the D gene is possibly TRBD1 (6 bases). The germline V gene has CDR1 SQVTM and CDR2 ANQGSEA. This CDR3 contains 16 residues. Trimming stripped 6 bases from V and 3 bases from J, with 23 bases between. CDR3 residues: CSVHPAASEGEETQYF. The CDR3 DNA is TGCAGCGTCCACCCCGCTGCAAGCGAGGGGGAAGAGACCCAGTACTTC.

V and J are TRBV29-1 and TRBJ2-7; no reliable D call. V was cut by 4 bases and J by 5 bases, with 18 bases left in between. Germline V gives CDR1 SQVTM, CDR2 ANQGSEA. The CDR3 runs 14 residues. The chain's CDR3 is CSVVNQARSDEQYF. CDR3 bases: TGCAGCGTTGTAAATCAGGCGCGAAGCGACGAGCAGTACTTC.

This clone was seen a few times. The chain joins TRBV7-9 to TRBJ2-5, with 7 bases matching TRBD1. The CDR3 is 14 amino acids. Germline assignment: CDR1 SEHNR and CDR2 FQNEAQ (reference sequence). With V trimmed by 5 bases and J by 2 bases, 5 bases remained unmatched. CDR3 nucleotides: TGTGCCAGCAGCACTGACAGGGAACAAGAGACCCAGTACTTC. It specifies CASSTDREQETQYF.

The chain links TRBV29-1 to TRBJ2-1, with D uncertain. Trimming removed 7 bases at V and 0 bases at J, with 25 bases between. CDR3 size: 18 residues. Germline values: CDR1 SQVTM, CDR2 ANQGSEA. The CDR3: CSARDGTWILSSYNEQFF. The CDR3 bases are TGCAGCGCCAGAGATGGTACCTGGATTTTAAGCTCCTACAATGAGCAGTTCTTC.

CDR3 coding DNA: TGTGCCAGCAGTTCCCTCCGCAGGGGCTCCTACGAGCAGTACTTC. This encodes CASSSLRRGSYEQYF. This chain uses TRBV27 with TRBJ2-7; maybe TRBD1 (6 bases). The CDR3 runs 15 residues. In germline, CDR1 is MNHEY, CDR2 SMNVEV (reference sequence). V shed 4 bases and J shed 0 bases, with 13 bases lying between them.

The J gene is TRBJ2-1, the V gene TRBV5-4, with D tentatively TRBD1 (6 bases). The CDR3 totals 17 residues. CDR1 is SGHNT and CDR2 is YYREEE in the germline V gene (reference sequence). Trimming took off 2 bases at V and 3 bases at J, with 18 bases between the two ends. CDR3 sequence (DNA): TGTGCCAGCAGCTTAGGTCCAGGGGATGGATTCTACAATGAGCAGTTCTTC. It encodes CASSLGPGDGFYNEQFF.

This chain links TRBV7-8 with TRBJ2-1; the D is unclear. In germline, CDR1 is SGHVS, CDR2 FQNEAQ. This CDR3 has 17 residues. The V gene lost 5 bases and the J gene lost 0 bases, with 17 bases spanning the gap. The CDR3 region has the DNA TGTGCCAGCAGCCTACGGCCTCTAAGAAGCTCCTACAATGAGCAGTTCTTC. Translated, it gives CASSLRPLRSSYNEQFF.

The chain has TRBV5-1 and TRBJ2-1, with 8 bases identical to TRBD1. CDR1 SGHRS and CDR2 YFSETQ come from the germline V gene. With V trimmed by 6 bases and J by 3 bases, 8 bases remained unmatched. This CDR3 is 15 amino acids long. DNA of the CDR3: TGCGCCAGCACCCCAGCAGGGGGCCACTACAATGAGCAGTTCTTC. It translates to CASTPAGGHYNEQFF.

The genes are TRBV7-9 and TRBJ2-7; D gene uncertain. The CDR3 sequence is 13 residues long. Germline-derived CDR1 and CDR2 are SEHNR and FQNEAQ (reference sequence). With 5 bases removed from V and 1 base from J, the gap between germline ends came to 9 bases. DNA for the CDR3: TGTGCCAGCAGCCGGACGCAGTCCTACGAGCAGTACTTC. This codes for CASSRTQSYEQYF.

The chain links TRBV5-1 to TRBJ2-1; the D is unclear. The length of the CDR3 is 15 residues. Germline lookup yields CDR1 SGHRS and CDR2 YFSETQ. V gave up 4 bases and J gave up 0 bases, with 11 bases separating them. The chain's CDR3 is CASSRTTDSYNEQFF. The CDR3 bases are TGCGCCAGCAGCCGGACCACAGACTCCTACAATGAGCAGTTCTTC.

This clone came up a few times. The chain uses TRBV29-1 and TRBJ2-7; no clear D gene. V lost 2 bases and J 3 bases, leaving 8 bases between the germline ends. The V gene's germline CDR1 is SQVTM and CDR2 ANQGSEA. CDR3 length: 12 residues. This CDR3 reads CSVESPGYEQYF. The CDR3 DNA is TGCAGCGTTGAATCCCCCGGCTACGAGCAGTACTTC.

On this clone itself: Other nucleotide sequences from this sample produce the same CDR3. The CDR3 spells CASSFGNIQYF. CDR3 bases: TGTGCCAGCAGTTTTGGAAACATTCAGTACTTC. The chain carries TRBV27 and TRBJ2-4; D uncertain. Between the trimmed V and J ends, which lost 3 bases and 6 bases, there was a span of 3 bases. Germline V lookup: CDR1 MNHEY, CDR2 SMNVEV (reference sequence). The CDR3 is 11 residues long.

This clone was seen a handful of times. CDR3 in amino acids: CASSQGVRYEKLFF. DNA for the CDR3: TGTGCCAGCAGTCAAGGGGTCCGGTATGAAAAACTGTTTTTT. This rearrangement joins TRBV27 to TRBJ1-4; the D gene is possibly TRBD1 (5 bases). V was shortened by 5 bases and J by 6 bases, with 13 bases between the two germline ends. CDR1 is MNHEY, CDR2 SMNVEV, per germline (reference sequence). The CDR3 extends over 14 amino acids. Together with reference TRBV27 and TRBJ1-4, the CDR3 gives the full variable domain: EAQVTQNPRYLITVTGKKLTVTCSQNMNHEYMSWYRQDPGLGLRQIYYSMNVEVTDKGDVPEGYKVSRKEKRNFPLILESPSPNQTSLYFCASSQGVRYEKLFFGSGTQLSVL.